The sequence of this T cell receptor (beta chain) was determined in a study of T cell responses to AZD1222 COVID-19 vaccine. CDR3 length: 15 amino acids. The V and J ends lost 0 bases and 12 bases respectively, with 15 bases between them. Looked up from germline, CDR1 is LNHNV and CDR2 is YYDKDF (reference sequence). This table comes from immunoSEQ multiplex PCR, and its TCRdb copy is limited to in-frame clones, with some not included. This table holds more than 95,000 clones, around nine tenths found once. Notes on this clone: As yet, its antigen is unknown.

Study-wide results and limits: Donors were mostly white British, more females; clonal diversity possibly underestimated.

The specimen was peripheral blood, collected on day 0 of AZD1222 vaccination. This rearrangement joins TRBV15 to TRBJ1-6, with unresolved D. The sequence was collected from an adult in good health. CDR3 protein: CATSRDRLGSLPLHF. Here the CDR3 DNA reads TGTGCCACCAGCAGAGATCGTCTGGGTTCCTTACCCCTCCACTTT.